The present TCR beta chain was sequenced within a study of T cells after yellow fever vaccination. V dropped 4 bases and J dropped 2 bases, with 8 bases sitting between them. CDR3 length: 13 residues. CDR1 is MGHRA and CDR2 is YSYEKL in the germline V gene. This clonotype was counted between two and nine times. TCRdb ran MiXCR on the 5' RACE reads and lists one entry per CDR3 protein. Of some 200,000 distinct CDR3 sequences in the sample, 11% were seen once. The source was CD8+ T cells sorted from PBMCs, collected 15 days after the yellow fever booster vaccination. The chain has TRBV4-1 and TRBJ1-1; D call uncertain. The TCR was taken from a man between 18 and 29 years old who received the YFV17D yellow fever vaccine. As DNA, the CDR3 is TGCGCCAGCAGCCCCGGAGCTAACACTGAAGCTTTCTTT. Translating it yields CASSPGANTEAFF.